The sequence of this T cell receptor beta chain was determined in a study of blood T cell repertoires in COVID-19. Assay: immunoSEQ multiplex PCR; the TCRdb copy retains only in-frame clones and omits some. The repertoire includes about 160,000 clones, approximately 83% of them detected once, and roughly 9.1% sits in the top ten. Germline V lookup: CDR1 SGHTA, CDR2 FQGNSA. The CDR3 loop spans 12 amino acids. Trimming cost V 3 bases and J 6 bases, with 3 bases left between them. Input material: peripheral blood. This TCR came from a woman at least 80 years old with active or convalescent COVID-19. This chain connects TRBV7-2 to TRBJ1-6; D gene ambiguous. In nucleotides, the CDR3 is TGTGCCAGCAGCTTCCTTAATTCACCCCTCCACTTT. This translates into CASSFLNSPLHF.